This entry describes one T cell receptor beta chain. Its matching antigen is unknown. The PCR used 60 Vbeta and 13 Jbeta primers. Assay: immunoSEQ multiplex PCR; the TCRdb copy retains only in-frame clones and omits some. Of around 85,000 clones detected, around 80% appear once; the ten largest clones hold roughly 32%. The data are from a study of cytomegalovirus exposure and HLA in healthy donors. Study-level results: A few CMV-associated chains proved CMV antigen-specific in vitro.

V shed 0 bases, J shed 13 bases, and the junction held 13 bases outside the gene matches. Per germline, CDR1 MNHNS and CDR2 SASEGT. The CDR3 has 17 amino acids. The sequenced sample consisted of PBMCs. This clonotype was sampled from a man in his fifties or sixties in good health and CMV-seropositive. V gene TRBV6-1 combines with J gene TRBJ1-6, with 9 bases matching TRBD1. The CDR3 coding sequence is TGTGCCAGCAGTGAAGCGAGGACAGGGGTCGATGTTAACCCCCTCCACTTT. As protein: CASSEARTGVDVNPLHF.